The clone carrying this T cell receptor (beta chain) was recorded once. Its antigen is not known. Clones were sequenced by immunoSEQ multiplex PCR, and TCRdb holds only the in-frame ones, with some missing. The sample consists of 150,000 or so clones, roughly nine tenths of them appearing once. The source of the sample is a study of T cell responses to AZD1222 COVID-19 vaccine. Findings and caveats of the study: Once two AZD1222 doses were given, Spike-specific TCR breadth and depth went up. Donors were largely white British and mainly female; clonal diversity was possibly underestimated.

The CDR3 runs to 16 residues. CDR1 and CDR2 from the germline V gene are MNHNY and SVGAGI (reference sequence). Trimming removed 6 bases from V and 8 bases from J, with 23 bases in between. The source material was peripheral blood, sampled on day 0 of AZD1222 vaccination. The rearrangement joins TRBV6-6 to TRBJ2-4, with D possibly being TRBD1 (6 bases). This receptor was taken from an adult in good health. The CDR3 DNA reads TGTGCCAGCAGCCCCCCCGGGACAAGCGGTGGACACATTCAGTACTTC. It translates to CASSPPGTSGGHIQYF.